This T cell receptor beta chain was sequenced during a study of early T cells in non-severe SARS-CoV-2 infection. TCRdb reprocessed the 5' RACE reads with MiXCR, giving one entry per CDR3 protein. This table holds roughly 60,000 distinct CDR3 sequences, roughly 10% found once. The table lists this clonotype with a few counts. The CDR3 runs to 18 residues. Trimming removed 6 bases at V and 2 bases at J, with 26 bases between. The sequences come from whole blood, collected at baseline. The chain carries TRBV12-3 or TRBV12-4 and TRBJ2-7; tentative D call: TRBD1 (7 bases). This receptor was obtained from an adult who was a healthcare worker with PCR-confirmed SARS-CoV-2 infection or an uninfected control (not recorded which). The CDR3: CASSLTWSSTRGPYEQYF. For the CDR3, the DNA is TGTGCCAGCAGCCTAACATGGTCCTCGACTAGGGGGCCCTACGAGCAGTACTTC.